What follows describes a single TCR beta chain. Its antigen remains unidentified. Clones were sequenced by immunoSEQ multiplex PCR, and TCRdb holds only the in-frame ones, with some missing. The sample has approximately 140,000 clones, 92% seen once. The record originates from a study of T cell responses to AZD1222 COVID-19 vaccine. Whole-study findings and limits: Repertoire collection took place solely once the T cell response had peaked. Spike was spanned by vaccine-associated CD4 TCRs, with dominance at 160-218 and 743-854. Reportedly, nearly half of unique spike TCRs recognized epitopes outside B.1.351/B.1.1.7 mutations.

Germline CDR1 LNHDA, CDR2 SQIVND (reference sequence). Trimming left V 8 bases short and J 2 bases short, with 10 bases between. This CDR3 spans 12 amino acids. This chain connects TRBV19 to TRBJ2-7, with a possible D match to TRBD2 (6 bases). The sample consisted of peripheral blood, taken 28 days after the second AZD1222 dose. The origin of this receptor is an adult who received the AZD1222 COVID-19 vaccine. CDR3 sequence: CASSGEAYEQYF. CDR3 bases: TGTGCCAGTTCGGGGGAGGCCTACGAGCAGTACTTC.